The 11 T cell receptor beta chains below come from one sample, sequenced in a study of Ad26.COV2.S vaccination and SARS-CoV-2 variants. Profiling relied on immunoSEQ multiplex PCR, and the TCRdb table lists in-frame clones only, not all of them. The sample includes 40,000 to 55,000 clones, 83% of them seen just once. Sample: peripheral blood, taken after recovery from COVID-19. The source of these receptors is a human donor who had recovered from COVID-19.

The J gene is TRBJ1-5, the V gene TRBV21-1; the listed D gene, TRBD1, was not tested against the DNA. TRBV21-1 is a listed pseudogene. This CDR3 has 16 amino acids. CDR3 nucleotide sequence: TGTGCCAGCAGCATTCCATGGGACATTAACAATCAGCCCCAGCATTTT. It codes for CASSIPWDINNQPQHF.

The genes are TRBV10-1 and TRBJ2-3; D is unclear. Trimming took 4 bases from V and 2 from J, leaving 13 bases between them. This CDR3 has 15 amino acids. Germline V CDR1 and CDR2: WNHNN, SYGVQD (reference sequence). CDR3 sequence: CASSGTGRLTDTQYF. The CDR3 coding sequence is TGCGCCAGCAGTGGGACCGGGCGCCTCACAGATACGCAGTATTTT.

The gene calls are TRBV18 and TRBJ2-5; D is perhaps TRBD2 (5 bases). Trimming stripped 7 bases from V and 5 bases from J, with 17 bases between. CDR1 KGHSH and CDR2 LQKENI come from the germline V gene. CDR3 length: 14 amino acids. CDR3 amino acids: CASFLGRSGETQYF. In nucleotides, the CDR3 is TGTGCCAGCTTCCTAGGCCGGTCGGGGGAGACCCAGTACTTC.

This chain connects TRBV19 to TRBJ1-1; unclear D gene. This CDR3 has 13 amino acids. Trimming pared 5 bases from V and 4 bases from J, leaving 11 bases between. The germline CDR1 and CDR2 sequences are LNHDA and SQIVND (reference sequence). The CDR3 region has the DNA TGTGCCAGTAGTGCCGGACGAAGCACTGAAGCTTTCTTT. Protein: CASSAGRSTEAFF.

The chain couples TRBV7-3 to TRBJ2-7, with D unresolved. This CDR3 comprises 13 residues. Trimming stripped 1 base from V and 6 bases from J, with 10 bases between. Germline loops: CDR1 SGHTA, CDR2 FQGTGA. The CDR3 region is CASSLKPGSEQYV. The CDR3 coding sequence is TGTGCCAGCAGCTTAAAACCAGGTAGCGAGCAGTACGTC.

The rearrangement links TRBV27 to TRBJ1-2; a possible D gene is TRBD1 (6 bases). The germline V and J ends were trimmed by 5 bases and 10 bases, with 14 bases remaining between them. This CDR3 comprises 12 residues. Germline V gene lookup returns CDR1 MNHEY and CDR2 SMNVEV (reference sequence). CDR3 loop: CASSPQTGPYTF. The CDR3 DNA sequence: TGTGCCAGCAGTCCCCAGACAGGCCCCTACACCTTC.

The V gene is TRBV3-1 (or the pseudogene TRBV3-2), the J gene TRBJ1-1, with D possibly being TRBD1 (6 bases). V gave up 1 base and J gave up 5 bases, with 14 bases separating them. The CDR3 is made up of 15 amino acids. Germline V gene sequence: CDR1 LGHDT, CDR2 YNNKEL (reference sequence). CDR3 sequence (DNA): TGTGCCAGCAGCCAAGGTTATCAGGGGAATACTGAAGCTTTCTTT. Protein product: CASSQGYQGNTEAFF.

The chain joins TRBV7-9 to TRBJ2-5, with 10 bases fitting TRBD2. V lost 5 bases, J lost 4 bases, and 10 bases stayed unmatched. This CDR3 is 16 amino acids long. CDR1 is SEHNR and CDR2 is FQNEAQ in the germline V gene (reference sequence). This chain's CDR3 is CASSQDLSGGRETQYF. CDR3 DNA sequence: TGTGCCAGCAGCCAAGACCTTAGCGGGGGGAGAGAGACCCAGTACTTC.

This chain uses TRBV9 with TRBJ2-2; unclear D gene. CDR1 and CDR2 (germline): SGDLS, YYNGEE. V shed 3 bases and J shed 3 bases, with 9 bases lying between them. CDR3 size: 14 residues. CDR3 sequence (DNA): TGTGCCAGCAGCGAAACAGCTTACACCGGGGAGCTGTTTTTT. It is translated as CASSETAYTGELFF.

The J gene is TRBJ2-5, the V gene TRBV6-6; no firm D call. V dropped 5 bases and J dropped 2 bases, with 3 bases sitting between them. Germline-derived CDR1 and CDR2 are MNHNY and SVGAGI (reference sequence). The CDR3 is 11 residues long. This CDR3 reads CASSQQETQYF. The CDR3 DNA reads as TGTGCCAGCAGTCAGCAAGAGACCCAGTACTTC.

About this clone: This same CDR3 is encoded by further DNA sequences in the sample. This sequence joins TRBV9 and TRBJ1-1, with a weak D call TRBD1 (6 bases). This CDR3 comprises 13 residues. The V end was cut by 4 bases, the J end by 11 bases, with 18 bases between. Germline CDR1 and CDR2: SGDLS and YYNGEE. In DNA, the CDR3 is TGTGCCAGCAGCCCTCTGGGTAGGGGGACCGCTTTCTTT. Translated, it gives CASSPLGRGTAFF.